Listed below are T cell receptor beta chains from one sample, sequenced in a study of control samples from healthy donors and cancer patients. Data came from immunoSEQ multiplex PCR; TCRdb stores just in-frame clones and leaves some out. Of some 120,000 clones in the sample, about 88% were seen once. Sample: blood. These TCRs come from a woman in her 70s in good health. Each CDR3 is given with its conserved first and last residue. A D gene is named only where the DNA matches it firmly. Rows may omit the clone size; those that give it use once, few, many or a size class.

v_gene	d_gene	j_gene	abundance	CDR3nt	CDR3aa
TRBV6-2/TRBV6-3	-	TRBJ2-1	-	TGTGCCAGCAGTTACCATACAGGGAATGAGCAGTTCTTC	CASSYHTGNEQFF
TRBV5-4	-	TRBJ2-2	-	TGTGCCAGCAGCTTGGGCAGGGGGAACACCGGGGAGCTGTTTTTT	CASSLGRGNTGELFF
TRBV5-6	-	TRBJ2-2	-	TGTGCCAGCAGCTTGGTACCCTCTGGGGGGGAGCTGTTTTTT	CASSLVPSGGELFF
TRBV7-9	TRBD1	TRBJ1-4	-	TGTGCCAGCAGCCGGGACAGGGGAGGTGAAAAACTGTTTTTT	CASSRDRGGEKLFF
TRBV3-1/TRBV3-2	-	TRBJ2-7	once	TGTGCCAGCAGCCTAGGGACCGTACACGAGCAGTACTTC	CASSLGTVHEQYF
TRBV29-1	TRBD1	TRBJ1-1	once	TGCAGCGTTGAGAAACAGGGGCTGAACACTGAAGCTTTCTTT	CSVEKQGLNTEAFF
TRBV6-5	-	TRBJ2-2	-	TGTGCCAGCAGCCATGACGGACTTTCTCCCGGGGAGCTGTTTTTT	CASSHDGLSPGELFF
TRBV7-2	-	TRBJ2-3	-	TGTGCCAGCAGCTTAGGCGTTCCCCCAGATACGCAGTATTTT	CASSLGVPPDTQYF
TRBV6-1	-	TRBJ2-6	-	TGTGCCAGCAGTGAGTCAAGGGTTAACGTCCTGACTTTC	CASSESRVNVLTF
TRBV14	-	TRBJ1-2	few	TGTGCCAGCAGCCAACCGGGGGAGTTTTATGGCTACACCTTC	CASSQPGEFYGYTF
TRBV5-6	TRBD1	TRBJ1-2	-	TGTGCCAGCAGCTTCACCGGGACAGACGCTAACTATGGCTACACCTTC	CASSFTGTDANYGYTF
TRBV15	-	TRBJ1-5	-	TGTGCCACCAGCACAGGAAGGAATCAGCCCCAGCATTTT	CATSTGRNQPQHF
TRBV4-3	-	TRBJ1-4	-	TGCGCCAGCAGCCCCCTTCGAGCCGGGACTGGAGCCAACTTGGTCGAAAAACTGTTTTTT	CASSPLRAGTGANLVEKLFF
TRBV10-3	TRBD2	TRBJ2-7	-	TGTGCCATCACTAGCGGGGGGTACGAGCAGTACTTC	CAITSGGYEQYF
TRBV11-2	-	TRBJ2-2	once	TGTGCCAGCAGGGGGGGGCGGCTTAACACCGGGGAGCTGTTTTTT	CASRGGRLNTGELFF
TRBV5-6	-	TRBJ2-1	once	TGTGCCAGCAGTCGGGACTTCAATGAGCAGTTCTTC	CASSRDFNEQFF
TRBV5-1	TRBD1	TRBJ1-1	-	TGCGCCAGCAGCTCCGGACAGGGAGGTGTCGCTTTCTTT	CASSSGQGGVAFF
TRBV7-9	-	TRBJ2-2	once	TGTGCCAGCAGCCCCAGGACGGTGAACACCGGGGAGCTGTTTTTT	CASSPRTVNTGELFF
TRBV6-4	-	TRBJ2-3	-	TGTGCCTCCTCCCGGGGGGACATCACAGATACGCAGTATTTT	CASSRGDITDTQYF
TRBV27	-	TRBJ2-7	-	TGTGCCAGCAGTTCTTCCGGGACCCCCTTCAACGAGCAGTACTTC	CASSSSGTPFNEQYF
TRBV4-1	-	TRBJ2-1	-	TGCGCCAGCAGCCAAGGCGCCAGGGTGTCCTACAATGAGCAGTTCTTC	CASSQGARVSYNEQFF
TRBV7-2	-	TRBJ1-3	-	TGTGCCAGCAGCTTGGAGAGCACTGGAAACACCATATATTTT	CASSLESTGNTIYF
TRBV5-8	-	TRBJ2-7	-	TGTGCCAGCAGCTTTGGAGGGGAGTTGAGTCACGAGCAGTACTTC	CASSFGGELSHEQYF
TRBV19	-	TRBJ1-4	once	TGTGCCAGTAGATCACGAGGAAATGAAAAACTGTTTTTT	CASRSRGNEKLFF
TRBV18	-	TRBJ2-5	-	TGTGCCAGCTCAAACACTCAAGAGACCCAGTACTTC	CASSNTQETQYF